The sequence of this T cell receptor (beta chain) was determined in a study of beta chain features in type 1 diabetes. J lost 4 bases, V lost 5 bases, and 7 bases had no gene match. CDR1 is SEHNR and CDR2 is FQNEAQ in the germline V gene (reference sequence). The CDR3 contains 14 residues. This clone was recorded a few times. Every isolated RNA sample was fully reverse transcribed, so sequencing captured expressed TCRB transcripts. The table came from immunoSEQ multiplex PCR; TCRdb's copy has only in-frame clones and leaves some out. The sample consists of around 140,000 clones, 8% to 13% of them appearing once.

The sequenced material came from naive CD4+ T cells from blood. The source of this sequence is a man aged 18 to 29 in good health. The rearrangement links TRBV7-9 to TRBJ1-2; 7 nucleotides line up with TRBD1. CDR3 in amino acids: CASSQEGQFYGYTF. CDR3 sequence (DNA): TGTGCCAGCAGCCAAGAGGGACAGTTCTATGGCTACACCTTC.